These 27 T cell receptor beta chains were all obtained from the same sample, sequenced in a study of cytomegalovirus exposure and HLA in healthy donors (dated by TCRdb to between 2016 and 2019). Library construction relied on the immunoSEQ multiplex PCR assay. For the multiplex PCR, a mixture combining 60 forward primers for TCR Vbeta segments and 13 reverse primers for TCR Jbeta segments was used. TCRdb took over this immuneACCESS table, retaining in-frame rearrangements with V and J assigned. Such tables are incomplete; in checked studies, under half of the missing clones stem from an unresolved V gene, and the remainder is unexplained. The sample table holds 90,000 to 120,000 clones, of which 60% to 80% were seen once. The ten largest make up approximately 5% of the sample. The sequenced sample was PBMCs. Receptor source: a man between 60 and 75 years old in good health and CMV-seropositive.

The chain is built from TRBV4-3 and TRBJ1-3; 8 positions agree with TRBD1. Unmatched junction bases numbered 3, after V lost 1 base and J lost 4 bases. CDR1 and CDR2 from the germline V gene are LGHNA and YSLEER. CDR3 size: 15 residues. CDR3 sequence: CASSQGTGPGNTIYF. CDR3 nucleotides: TGCGCCAGCAGCCAAGGGACAGGGCCCGGAAACACCATATATTTT.

This clone was counted only a few times. This chain connects TRBV7-2 to TRBJ2-7; possibly TRBD2 for D (7 bases). CDR3 length: 13 amino acids. Germline V lookup: CDR1 SGHTA, CDR2 FQGNSA. The ends were cut back, 7 bases at V and 1 base at J, with 11 bases in the middle. CDR3 bases: TGTGCCAGCAAGGGGGGGGGATCCTACGAGCAGTACTTC. Translating it yields CASKGGGSYEQYF.

The chain couples TRBV18 to TRBJ2-1, with TRBD2 matching 10 bases. In germline, CDR1 is KGHSH, CDR2 LQKENI. This CDR3 contains 15 residues. V lost 4 bases, J lost 12 bases, and 12 bases stayed unmatched. DNA of the CDR3: TGTGCCAGCTCACGGCCGCAGCGGGGGGGCCTGGTGCAGTTCTTC. It yields the protein CASSRPQRGGLVQFF.

The J gene is TRBJ1-5, the V gene TRBV4-2, with 9 bases lining up with TRBD1. The CDR3 covers 17 residues. The V gene end was trimmed by 0 bases and the J gene end by 6 bases; junction bases not matched to a gene: 9. Germline V gives CDR1 LGHNA, CDR2 YNFKEQ. The CDR3 nucleotides are TGTGCCAGCAGCCAAGATCCGACAGGGGGGTCGGGTCAGCCCCAGCATTTT. Translating it yields CASSQDPTGGSGQPQHF.

The chain uses TRBV5-5 and TRBJ2-3, with 14 nucleotides matching TRBD2. CDR3 length equals 18 residues. CDR1 is SGHKS, CDR2 YYEKEE, per germline (reference sequence). V lost 5 bases to trimming and J lost 0 bases; unmatched junction nucleotides: 8. The CDR3 region has the DNA TGTGCCAGCAGTCGGACTAGCGGGGGGCCTTCTAGCACAGATACGCAGTATTTT. Protein sequence: CASSRTSGGPSSTDTQYF.

The V gene is TRBV28, the J gene TRBJ1-2; 7 nucleotides match TRBD1. This CDR3 is 12 amino acids long. J lost 4 bases, V lost 4 bases, and 0 bases had no gene match. Germline loops: CDR1 MDHEN, CDR2 SYDVKM. The CDR3 DNA follows: TGTGCCAGCAGTTGGGACAGCTATGGCTACACCTTC. Its protein is CASSWDSYGYTF.

V gene TRBV7-2 combines with J gene TRBJ1-1; tentatively, D is TRBD1 (6 bases). V dropped 1 base and J dropped 0 bases, with 12 bases sitting between them. The V gene's germline CDR1 is SGHTA and CDR2 FQGNSA. CDR3 length: 16 amino acids. The CDR3 is CASSLEWTVMNTEAFF. The DNA of the CDR3 is TGTGCCAGCAGCTTAGAGTGGACAGTCATGAACACTGAAGCTTTCTTT.

The chain employs TRBV7-2 and TRBJ1-5; 8 nucleotides match TRBD1. Germline values: CDR1 SGHTA, CDR2 FQGNSA. After removal of 4 bases from V and 4 bases from J, the junction contained 3 bases not matched to a gene. CDR3 length: 14 residues. The CDR3 nucleotides read TGTGCCAGCAGCTATACAGGGGGAAATCAGCCCCAGCATTTT. It specifies CASSYTGGNQPQHF.

The chain couples TRBV5-6 to TRBJ1-5; a weak D match, TRBD1 (5 bases). V shed 6 bases and J shed 1 base, with 26 bases lying between them. There are 19 residues in the CDR3. Germline V lookup: CDR1 SGHDT, CDR2 YYEEEE. As DNA, the CDR3 is TGTGCCAGCACATCGAGGAACGGACATCGGTACTCCAGCAATCAGCCCCAGCATTTT. This codes for CASTSRNGHRYSSNQPQHF.

The rearrangement links TRBV7-3 to TRBJ1-4, with D possibly TRBD1 on 5 matching bases. The germline V gene encodes CDR1 SGHTA and CDR2 FQGTGA. V lost 0 bases, J lost 8 bases, and 7 bases lay in between. The CDR3 contains 13 residues. CDR3 nucleotide sequence: TGTGCCAGCAGCTTAACAACAGGAGAAAAACTGTTTTTT. Translating it yields CASSLTTGEKLFF.

The J gene is TRBJ2-7, the V gene TRBV21-1; the table's TRBD2 call for D was not verified on the DNA. TRBV21-1 is a pseudogene locus. This CDR3 is built from 16 residues. This CDR3 reads CASSKVGAGGGDEQYF. The CDR3 coding sequence is TGTGCCAGCAGCAAAGTTGGAGCGGGGGGAGGGGACGAGCAGTACTTC.

This chain connects TRBV5-1 to TRBJ1-1; D may be TRBD1 (5 bases). CDR3 length: 17 residues. V was cut by 0 bases and J by 4 bases, with 19 bases left in between. Per germline, CDR1 SGHRS and CDR2 YFSETQ. DNA for the CDR3: TGCGCCAGCAGCTTGGCCGAGCAAGCAGGGTGGTCCACTGAAGCTTTCTTT. It translates to CASSLAEQAGWSTEAFF.

The V gene is TRBV6-5, the J gene TRBJ2-7; no clear D gene. Germline V lookup: CDR1 MNHEY, CDR2 SVGAGI. This CDR3 is built from 12 residues. V shed 4 bases and J shed 0 bases, with 4 bases lying between them. The CDR3 spells CASSSLSYEQYF. The CDR3 nucleotides read TGTGCCAGCAGTTCCCTCTCCTACGAGCAGTACTTC.

The chain joins TRBV27 to TRBJ2-1, with TRBD2 identical over 10 bases. Germline CDR1 reads MNHEY; CDR2 reads SMNVEV (reference sequence). The CDR3 length is 16 residues. J lost 8 bases, V lost 2 bases, and 9 bases had no gene match. As DNA, the CDR3 is TGTGCCAGCAGTTTAAGTGTCCCTAGCGGGGGTCATGAGCAGTTCTTC. Its translation is CASSLSVPSGGHEQFF.

The genes are TRBV5-1 and TRBJ1-1; TRBD1 agrees at 10 bases. Unmatched junction bases numbered 6, after V lost 3 bases and J lost 1 base. Germline-derived CDR1 and CDR2 are SGHRS and YFSETQ. The CDR3 loop spans 16 amino acids. This chain's CDR3 is CASSWDGDRGNTEAFF. CDR3 DNA: TGCGCCAGCAGCTGGGACGGGGACAGGGGGAACACTGAAGCTTTCTTT.

The genes are TRBV7-2 and TRBJ1-2; TRBD1 is a possible D gene (6 bases). The CDR3 totals 14 residues. Germline lookup yields CDR1 SGHTA and CDR2 FQGNSA. Trimming shortened V by 8 bases and J by 8 bases, and 21 bases separated the two germline ends. CDR3 sequence: CASVTGFGEEGYTF. CDR3 in DNA: TGTGCCAGCGTTACAGGGTTCGGGGAAGAAGGCTACACCTTC.

The rearrangement uses TRBV4-1 and TRBJ2-7; perhaps TRBD1 as D (6 bases). There are 16 residues in the CDR3. The germline gives CDR1 MGHRA, CDR2 YSYEKL. Trimming removed 3 bases at V and 7 bases at J, with 22 bases between. CDR3 sequence (DNA): TGCGCCAGCAGCCAGGGTTTTCTCAGGGGAAGGGGGGAGCAGTACTTC. It translates to CASSQGFLRGRGEQYF.

The rearrangement links TRBV5-1 to TRBJ1-1; 10 nucleotides agree with TRBD1. Germline CDR1 is SGHRS and CDR2 is YFSETQ. This CDR3 spans 16 amino acids. Germline trimming cut 4 bases from V and 2 bases from J; bases unmatched to any gene: 8. The CDR3 region has the DNA TGCGCCAGCAGCACCCGACAGGGGGCTTTTAACACTGAAGCTTTCTTT. Its protein is CASSTRQGAFNTEAFF.

This clone was counted only a few times. The chain combines TRBV5-4 with TRBJ2-5, with 10 bases matching TRBD2. Trimming took 3 bases from V and 4 from J; bases not matched to a gene: 9. The CDR3 consists of 16 residues. From germline, CDR1 is SGHNT and CDR2 YYREEE (reference sequence). CDR3 in amino acids: CASSSNPSGGSETQYF. CDR3 nucleotide sequence: TGTGCCAGCAGCTCGAATCCTAGCGGGGGTTCAGAGACCCAGTACTTC. Together with reference TRBV5-4 and TRBJ2-5, the CDR3 gives the full variable domain: ETGVTQSPTHLIKTRGQQVTLRCSSQSGHNTVSWYQQALGQGPQFIFQYYREEENGRGNFPPRFSGLQFPNYSSELNVNALELDDSALYLCASSSNPSGGSETQYFGPGTRLLVL.

The chain combines TRBV15 with TRBJ1-6, with D tentatively TRBD1 (6 bases). The CDR3 totals 14 residues. Between the trimmed V and J ends, which lost 0 bases and 9 bases, there was a span of 9 bases. Germline V gene sequence: CDR1 LNHNV, CDR2 YYDKDF (reference sequence). CDR3 sequence reads: CATSRDRGISPLHF. CDR3 DNA sequence: TGTGCCACCAGCAGAGACAGGGGAATTTCACCCCTCCACTTT.

The V gene is TRBV6-6, the J gene TRBJ2-3, with a tentative D call TRBD1 (6 bases). The CDR3 is 12 amino acids. V was pared by 7 bases and J by 5 bases, with 10 bases between. Germline V gives CDR1 MNHNY, CDR2 SVGAGI (reference sequence). CDR3 amino acids: CASTGDKDTQYF. CDR3 nucleotides: TGTGCCAGCACCGGGGACAAAGATACGCAGTATTTT.

The V call is TRBV6-5, the J call TRBJ1-6, with 7 bases fitting TRBD1. With 0 bases clipped from V and 8 bases from J, the junction kept 1 base outside the gene matches. There are 14 residues in the CDR3. Germline CDR1 MNHEY, CDR2 SVGAGI. The CDR3 spells CASSYSDRYSPLHF. Here the CDR3 DNA reads TGTGCCAGCAGTTACTCGGACAGGTATTCACCCCTCCACTTT.

This sequence joins TRBV23-1 and TRBJ1-1; D unclear. TRBV23-1 is identified as an open reading frame with a role that is uncertain. CDR3 length: 18 residues. V shed 3 bases and J shed 0 bases, with 20 bases lying between them. CDR3 sequence: CASSQPGSPPPMNTEAFF. The CDR3 bases are TGCGCCAGCAGTCAGCCGGGTTCCCCTCCCCCCATGAACACTGAAGCTTTCTTT.

V and J are TRBV20-1 and TRBJ1-1; D is ambiguous. Germline V lookup: CDR1 DFQATT, CDR2 SNEGSKA (reference sequence). The V and J ends lost 3 bases and 7 bases respectively, with 9 bases between them. CDR3 length: 11 residues. The CDR3 spells CSASPRDEAFF. CDR3 nucleotide sequence: TGCAGTGCTAGCCCCCGCGATGAAGCTTTCTTT.

The chain joins TRBV29-1 to TRBJ2-3; 15 bases fit TRBD2. Germline loops: CDR1 SQVTM, CDR2 ANQGSEA. This CDR3 has 17 amino acids. V lost 3 bases and J lost 1; bases outside the gene matches: 5. The CDR3 sequence is CSVDGLAGGQGTDTQYF. The CDR3 nucleotides read TGCAGCGTTGATGGACTAGCGGGGGGGCAGGGCACAGATACGCAGTATTTT.

The V and J genes are TRBV6-6 and TRBJ2-7; 7 positions match TRBD1. CDR3 length: 14 amino acids. The V gene's germline CDR1 is MNHNY and CDR2 SVGAGI (reference sequence). With 2 bases clipped from V and 4 bases from J, the junction kept 5 bases outside the gene matches. The CDR3 loop is CASSYLGQVYEQYF. Written as DNA, the CDR3 is TGTGCCAGCAGTTACCTAGGACAGGTTTACGAGCAGTACTTC.

The chain recombines TRBV28 with TRBJ1-1; the D is unclear. CDR3 length: 14 amino acids. Germline V gives CDR1 MDHEN, CDR2 SYDVKM. Trimming shortened V by 6 bases and J by 10 bases, and 21 bases separated the two germline ends. CDR3 loop: CASSSGDTDLSAFF. The CDR3 region has the DNA TGTGCCAGCAGCTCCGGCGACACCGATTTGTCAGCTTTCTTT.